The source of this T cell receptor beta chain is a study of regulatory T cells in long-lasting Graves disease. Overall study: Newly diagnosed Graves' patients had taken antithyroid drugs under 3 months.

Regarding time point: newly diagnosed GD, antithyroid drugs for less than 3 months. The TCR library used RNA extracted from PBMCs. HTBI primers from iRepertoire and Arm-PCR of CDR3 regions yielded the TCR beta libraries. In TCRdb, the multiplex PCR reads were re-called with MiXCR into one record per CDR3 protein. The repertoire holds about 240,000 distinct CDR3 sequences, 20% to 25% seen once, with about 15% in the top ten. Broader study findings: Having only a small sample size may have limited accuracy. Whereas new patients shared about a thousand public clonotypes, persistent patients shared more, at approximately 2,700.

This clonotype came up many times. Its antigen is as yet unknown. V lost 5 bases to trimming and J lost 5 bases, with 6 bases between them. The CDR3 has 12 amino acids. CDR1 SGHTA and CDR2 FQGNSA come from the germline V gene. The clonotype was recovered from a female donor with Graves disease. This chain uses TRBV7-2 with TRBJ2-2; D call uncertain. Sequencing used peripheral blood mononuclear cells (PBMCs), obtained at new diagnosis, from a patient treated with antithyroid drugs. The CDR3 spells CASSVRTGELFF. The DNA of the CDR3 is TGTGCCAGCAGCGTAAGGACCGGGGAGCTGTTTTTT. Using reference TRBV7-2 and TRBJ2-2 for the parts outside the CDR3, the full variable domain is GAGVSQSPSNKVTEKGKDVELRCDPISGHTALYWYRQSLGQGLEFLIYFQGNSAPDKSGLPSDRFSAERTGGSVSTLTIQRTQQEDSAVYLCASSVRTGELFFGEGSRLTVL.